These T cell receptor beta chains were read from a single sample in a study of identical twins. One entry per CDR3 protein, called by TCRdb with MiXCR from the 5' RACE reads. The sample has some 660,000 distinct CDR3 sequences; 8.6% are singletons. These data also featured in a second study, about yellow fever vaccine responses in identical twins.

Sequenced: PBMCs. Source of these receptors: a young woman in good health. Each CDR3 is given with its conserved first and last residue. Each record gives: CDR3 protein, CDR3 DNA, V gene, D gene, clone size, J gene. A D gene is named only where the DNA matches it firmly. Clone size is not always given. Where it is, it says once, few, many or a class for expanded clones.

CDR3 protein: CATSRAAGGQEQYF
CDR3 DNA: TGTGCCACCAGCAGAGCAGCGGGAGGGCAAGAGCAGTACTTC
V gene: TRBV15
D gene: TRBD2
clone size: many
J gene: TRBJ2-7

CDR3 protein: CASSQGLSSYEQYF
CDR3 DNA: TGTGCCAGCAGCCAAGGGCTTAGCTCCTACGAGCAGTACTTC
V gene: TRBV3-1
D gene: -
clone size: few
J gene: TRBJ2-7

CDR3 protein: CASSREKPNEKLFF
CDR3 DNA: TGTGCCAGCAGCCGGGAAAAGCCTAATGAAAAACTGTTTTTT
V gene: TRBV4-2
D gene: -
clone size: few
J gene: TRBJ1-4

CDR3 protein: CASSLWDISYQETQYF
CDR3 DNA: TGTGCCAGCAGTTTGTGGGACATAAGTTACCAAGAGACCCAGTACTTC
V gene: TRBV28
D gene: -
clone size: once
J gene: TRBJ2-5

CDR3 protein: CSAYRGSSYNEQFF
CDR3 DNA: TGCAGTGCGTATAGGGGGAGCTCCTACAATGAGCAGTTCTTC
V gene: TRBV20-1
D gene: -
clone size: many
J gene: TRBJ2-1

CDR3 protein: CASSIVSATGTYQPQHF
CDR3 DNA: TGTGCCAGTAGTATAGTTTCGGCGACAGGAACGTATCAGCCCCAGCATTTT
V gene: TRBV19
D gene: -
clone size: -
J gene: TRBJ1-5

CDR3 protein: CSVEPRAEEETQYF
CDR3 DNA: TGCAGCGTTGAACCAAGAGCGGAAGAAGAGACCCAGTACTTC
V gene: TRBV29-1
D gene: -
clone size: -
J gene: TRBJ2-5

CDR3 protein: CASSSGLAGVLDETEQYF
CDR3 DNA: TGCGCCAGCAGTTCGGGACTAGCGGGAGTTCTCGATGAGACCGAGCAGTACTTC
V gene: TRBV5-1
D gene: TRBD2
clone size: many
J gene: TRBJ2-7

CDR3 protein: CASRTDGSSYNEQFF
CDR3 DNA: TGTGCCAGCAGAACCGACGGGAGCTCCTACAATGAGCAGTTCTTC
V gene: TRBV3-1
D gene: -
clone size: many
J gene: TRBJ2-1

CDR3 protein: CASLFRGRSAYEQYF
CDR3 DNA: TGTGCCAGCCTATTTAGAGGGAGGAGTGCCTACGAGCAGTACTTC
V gene: TRBV6-2/TRBV6-3
D gene: -
clone size: -
J gene: TRBJ2-7

CDR3 protein: CASSLQGISYEQYF
CDR3 DNA: TGCGCCAGCAGCTTACAGGGCATCTCCTACGAGCAGTACTTC
V gene: TRBV5-1
D gene: -
clone size: few
J gene: TRBJ2-7

CDR3 protein: CASSVSTGSNEKLFF
CDR3 DNA: TGCGCCAGCAGCGTTTCGACGGGGTCTAATGAAAAACTGTTTTTT
V gene: TRBV5-1
D gene: -
clone size: few
J gene: TRBJ1-4

CDR3 protein: CASRPPGTGGAGANVLTF
CDR3 DNA: TGTGCCAGCAGGCCCCCGGGGACAGGGGGCGCTGGGGCCAACGTCCTGACTTTC
V gene: TRBV28
D gene: TRBD1
clone size: -
J gene: TRBJ2-6

CDR3 protein: CASSLTSGSSPDTQYF
CDR3 DNA: TGTGCCAGCAGTTTGACTAGCGGGAGTTCCCCAGATACGCAGTATTTT
V gene: TRBV12-3/TRBV12-4
D gene: TRBD2
clone size: -
J gene: TRBJ2-3

CDR3 protein: CAISGPKTSGRASEQYF
CDR3 DNA: TGTGCCATCAGTGGACCTAAAACTAGCGGGAGGGCCAGTGAGCAGTACTTC
V gene: TRBV10-3
D gene: TRBD2
clone size: -
J gene: TRBJ2-7

CDR3 protein: CASSLGTHTEAFF
CDR3 DNA: TGTGCCAGCAGCTTAGGAACCCACACTGAAGCTTTCTTT
V gene: TRBV11-2
D gene: -
clone size: -
J gene: TRBJ1-1

CDR3 protein: CASSPWGTGPAHNEQFF
CDR3 DNA: TGTGCCAGCAGCCCCTGGGGGACAGGACCGGCCCACAATGAGCAGTTCTTC
V gene: TRBV14
D gene: TRBD1
clone size: -
J gene: TRBJ2-1

CDR3 protein: CASSQDPGSGNTIYF
CDR3 DNA: TGCGCCAGCAGCCAAGACCCAGGTTCCGGAAACACCATATATTTT
V gene: TRBV4-3
D gene: -
clone size: many
J gene: TRBJ1-3

CDR3 protein: CASSYSGTITYEQYF
CDR3 DNA: TGTGCCAGCAGTTACTCCGGGACAATAACCTACGAGCAGTACTTC
V gene: TRBV6-2/TRBV6-3
D gene: -
clone size: few
J gene: TRBJ2-7

CDR3 protein: CASSLSGVGEKLFF
CDR3 DNA: TGTGCCAGCAGCTTATCAGGGGTCGGTGAAAAACTGTTTTTT
V gene: TRBV27
D gene: -
clone size: many
J gene: TRBJ1-4

CDR3 protein: CATSRGQSNQPQHF
CDR3 DNA: TGTGCCACCAGCAGAGGACAGAGCAATCAGCCCCAGCATTTT
V gene: TRBV15
D gene: -
clone size: many
J gene: TRBJ1-5

CDR3 protein: CASRSPIEGYTF
CDR3 DNA: TGTGCCAGCAGAAGCCCCATAGAAGGCTACACCTTC
V gene: TRBV6-5
D gene: -
clone size: few
J gene: TRBJ1-2

CDR3 protein: CASSSGGAGNTIYF
CDR3 DNA: TGCGCCAGCAGCTCGGGGGGAGCTGGAAACACCATATATTTT
V gene: TRBV5-1
D gene: -
clone size: few
J gene: TRBJ1-3

CDR3 protein: CASGRGHPYEQYF
CDR3 DNA: TGTGCCAGTGGACGAGGACACCCCTACGAGCAGTACTTC
V gene: TRBV27
D gene: -
clone size: -
J gene: TRBJ2-7

CDR3 protein: CAFREYVDRYSGGNVLTF
CDR3 DNA: TGTGCCTTCAGGGAGTACGTAGATCGATACTCTGGGGGCAACGTCCTGACTTTC
V gene: TRBV3-1
D gene: -
clone size: few
J gene: TRBJ2-6

CDR3 protein: CASSRRDSGSYNEQFF
CDR3 DNA: TGTGCCAGCAGCCGAAGGGACTCCGGCTCCTACAATGAGCAGTTCTTC
V gene: TRBV7-8
D gene: -
clone size: -
J gene: TRBJ2-1

CDR3 protein: CASRLTSMGREGEQYF
CDR3 DNA: TGTGCCAGCAGGCTTACTAGTATGGGCAGGGAGGGCGAGCAGTACTTC
V gene: TRBV6-5
D gene: TRBD2
clone size: few
J gene: TRBJ2-7

CDR3 protein: CASSPRQGGQLQYF
CDR3 DNA: TGTGCCAGCAGCCCAAGACAGGGTGGACAATTGCAGTACTTC
V gene: TRBV7-9
D gene: TRBD1
clone size: few
J gene: TRBJ2-4

CDR3 protein: CASSQVMADYTGELFF
CDR3 DNA: TGCGCCAGCAGCCAAGTGATGGCAGATTACACCGGGGAGCTGTTTTTT
V gene: TRBV4-3
D gene: -
clone size: few
J gene: TRBJ2-2

CDR3 protein: CASSKLRDRADEQFF
CDR3 DNA: TGTGCCAGCTCCAAACTCCGGGACAGGGCTGATGAGCAGTTCTTC
V gene: TRBV18
D gene: TRBD1
clone size: few
J gene: TRBJ2-1

CDR3 protein: CASTPLNEQFF
CDR3 DNA: TGTGCCAGCACCCCGCTGAATGAGCAGTTCTTC
V gene: TRBV16
D gene: -
clone size: many
J gene: TRBJ2-1

CDR3 protein: CASADRLGDTEAFF
CDR3 DNA: TGTGCCAGTGCGGACAGACTGGGGGACACTGAAGCTTTCTTT
V gene: TRBV12-3/TRBV12-4
D gene: -
clone size: many
J gene: TRBJ1-1

CDR3 protein: CAISQGQGNSPLHF
CDR3 DNA: TGTGCCATCAGCCAGGGACAGGGGAATTCACCCCTCCACTTT
V gene: TRBV10-3
D gene: TRBD1
clone size: -
J gene: TRBJ1-6

CDR3 protein: CSARAGENYGYTF
CDR3 DNA: TGCAGTGCCAGAGCTGGAGAGAACTATGGCTACACCTTC
V gene: TRBV20-1
D gene: -
clone size: -
J gene: TRBJ1-2

CDR3 protein: CATSRSNRGASFF
CDR3 DNA: TGTGCCACCAGCAGATCTAACAGGGGAGCGTCTTTCTTT
V gene: TRBV15
D gene: TRBD1
clone size: few
J gene: TRBJ1-1

CDR3 protein: CAWSWGQGGTPDTQYF
CDR3 DNA: TGTGCCTGGAGCTGGGGACAGGGGGGGACCCCAGATACGCAGTATTTT
V gene: TRBV30
D gene: TRBD1
clone size: few
J gene: TRBJ2-3

CDR3 protein: CASSVPGLAVSRLQETQYF
CDR3 DNA: TGTGCCAGCAGCGTACCGGGACTAGCCGTTTCGAGGCTCCAAGAGACCCAGTACTTC
V gene: TRBV11-1
D gene: TRBD2
clone size: -
J gene: TRBJ2-5

CDR3 protein: CASGGLSGTNYNEQFF
CDR3 DNA: TGTGCCAGCGGGGGGCTATCGGGAACTAACTACAATGAGCAGTTCTTC
V gene: TRBV7-9
D gene: -
clone size: -
J gene: TRBJ2-1

CDR3 protein: CASSWGGQGDPYEQYF
CDR3 DNA: TGTGCCAGCAGCTGGGGGGGACAGGGGGATCCCTACGAGCAGTACTTC
V gene: TRBV7-2
D gene: TRBD1
clone size: few
J gene: TRBJ2-7

CDR3 protein: CASSVGGVLAKNIQYF
CDR3 DNA: TGTGCCAGCAGCGTAGGAGGGGTGTTAGCCAAAAACATTCAGTACTTC
V gene: TRBV9
D gene: -
clone size: few
J gene: TRBJ2-4

CDR3 protein: CASSQERGAAYEQYF
CDR3 DNA: TGCGCCAGCAGCCAAGAGCGGGGCGCGGCTTACGAGCAGTACTTC
V gene: TRBV4-3
D gene: -
clone size: many
J gene: TRBJ2-7

CDR3 protein: CASSLREESNQPQHF
CDR3 DNA: TGTGCCAGCAGCTTGAGGGAAGAGAGCAATCAGCCCCAGCATTTT
V gene: TRBV6-1
D gene: -
clone size: -
J gene: TRBJ1-5

CDR3 protein: CASSQYNEQFF
CDR3 DNA: TGTGCCAGCAGCCAATACAATGAGCAGTTCTTC
V gene: TRBV4-1
D gene: -
clone size: many
J gene: TRBJ2-1

CDR3 protein: CASSVTSGRTHYEQYF
CDR3 DNA: TGTGCCAGCAGTGTGACTAGCGGGAGGACCCACTACGAGCAGTACTTC
V gene: TRBV28
D gene: TRBD2
clone size: few
J gene: TRBJ2-7

CDR3 protein: CASRNRENTEAFF
CDR3 DNA: TGTGCCAGCAGGAACCGGGAGAACACTGAAGCTTTCTTT
V gene: TRBV6-1
D gene: -
clone size: -
J gene: TRBJ1-1

CDR3 protein: CASSLMQGGFYEQYF
CDR3 DNA: TGTGCCAGCAGCTTAATGCAGGGGGGGTTCTACGAGCAGTACTTC
V gene: TRBV7-2
D gene: -
clone size: few
J gene: TRBJ2-7

CDR3 protein: CASSQVGLAGDNEQFF
CDR3 DNA: TGTGCCAGCAGCCAAGTGGGACTAGCGGGGGACAATGAGCAGTTCTTC
V gene: TRBV4-2
D gene: TRBD2
clone size: many
J gene: TRBJ2-1

CDR3 protein: CASSPGTSGRPIYEQYF
CDR3 DNA: TGTGCCAGCAGCCCTGGGACTAGCGGGAGGCCAATCTACGAGCAGTACTTC
V gene: TRBV7-6
D gene: TRBD2
clone size: -
J gene: TRBJ2-7

CDR3 protein: CASSYGGGTGELFF
CDR3 DNA: TGTGCCAGCAGTTACGGGGGAGGGACCGGGGAGCTGTTTTTT
V gene: TRBV6-5
D gene: TRBD2
clone size: few
J gene: TRBJ2-2

CDR3 protein: CASSERPPSNEQFF
CDR3 DNA: TGTGCCAGCAGTGAGCGCCCGCCTTCCAATGAGCAGTTCTTC
V gene: TRBV2
D gene: -
clone size: few
J gene: TRBJ2-1

CDR3 protein: CATGGPVEADTQYF
CDR3 DNA: TGTGCCACCGGGGGGCCAGTAGAGGCAGATACGCAGTATTTT
V gene: TRBV24-1
D gene: -
clone size: many
J gene: TRBJ2-3

CDR3 protein: CASSRTSVLTNTGELFF
CDR3 DNA: TGCGCCAGCAGCCGGACTAGCGTACTAACGAACACCGGGGAGCTGTTTTTT
V gene: TRBV5-1
D gene: TRBD2
clone size: many
J gene: TRBJ2-2

CDR3 protein: CASSGSGAGNTIYF
CDR3 DNA: TGTGCCAGCAGTGGGTCGGGAGCCGGAAACACCATATATTTT
V gene: TRBV10-3
D gene: -
clone size: few
J gene: TRBJ1-3

CDR3 protein: CASSFGSWAGTQETQYF
CDR3 DNA: TGTGCCAGCAGTTTTGGCTCCTGGGCAGGGACGCAAGAGACCCAGTACTTC
V gene: TRBV12-3/TRBV12-4
D gene: -
clone size: few
J gene: TRBJ2-5

CDR3 protein: CASRPMGHVSGNTIYF
CDR3 DNA: TGTGCCAGTAGACCAATGGGACATGTCTCTGGAAACACCATATATTTT
V gene: TRBV19
D gene: -
clone size: -
J gene: TRBJ1-3

CDR3 protein: CASSLTSGRVTDTQYF
CDR3 DNA: TGTGCCAGCAGCTTGACTAGCGGGAGGGTGACAGATACGCAGTATTTT
V gene: TRBV7-2
D gene: TRBD2
clone size: -
J gene: TRBJ2-3

CDR3 protein: CASSQFRTTNEKLFF
CDR3 DNA: TGCGCCAGCAGCCAGTTCAGGACAACTAATGAAAAACTGTTTTTT
V gene: TRBV4-3
D gene: -
clone size: -
J gene: TRBJ1-4

CDR3 protein: CASSLEGGRGQETQYF
CDR3 DNA: TGTGCCAGCAGTTTAGAGGGCGGGAGGGGGCAAGAGACCCAGTACTTC
V gene: TRBV12-3/TRBV12-4
D gene: TRBD2
clone size: -
J gene: TRBJ2-5